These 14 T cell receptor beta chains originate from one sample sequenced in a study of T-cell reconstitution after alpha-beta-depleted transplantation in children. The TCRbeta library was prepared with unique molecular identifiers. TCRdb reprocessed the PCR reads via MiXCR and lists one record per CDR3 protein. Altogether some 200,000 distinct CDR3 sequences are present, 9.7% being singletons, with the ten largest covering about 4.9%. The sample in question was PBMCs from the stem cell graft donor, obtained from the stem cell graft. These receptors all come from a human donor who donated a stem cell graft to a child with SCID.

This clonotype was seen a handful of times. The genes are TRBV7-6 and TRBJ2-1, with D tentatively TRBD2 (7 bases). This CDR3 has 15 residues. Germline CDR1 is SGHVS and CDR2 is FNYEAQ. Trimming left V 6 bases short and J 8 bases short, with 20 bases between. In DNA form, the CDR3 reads TGTGCCAGCAGTCTTAGGGGGGGGCATATGGATGAGCAGTTCTTC. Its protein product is CASSLRGGHMDEQFF.

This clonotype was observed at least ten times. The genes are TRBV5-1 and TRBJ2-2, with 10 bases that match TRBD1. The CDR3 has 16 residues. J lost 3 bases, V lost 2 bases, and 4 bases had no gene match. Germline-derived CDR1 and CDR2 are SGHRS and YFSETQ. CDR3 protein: CASSFWGTGDTGELFF. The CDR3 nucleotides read TGCGCCAGCAGCTTTTGGGGGACAGGGGACACCGGGGAGCTGTTTTTT.

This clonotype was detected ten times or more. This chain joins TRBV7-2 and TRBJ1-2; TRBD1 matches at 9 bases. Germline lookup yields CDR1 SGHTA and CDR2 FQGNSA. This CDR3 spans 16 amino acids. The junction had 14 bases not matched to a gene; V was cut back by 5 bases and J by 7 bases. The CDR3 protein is CASSPTVAGTGFGYTF. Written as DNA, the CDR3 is TGTGCCAGCAGCCCAACCGTGGCCGGGACAGGGTTTGGCTACACCTTC.

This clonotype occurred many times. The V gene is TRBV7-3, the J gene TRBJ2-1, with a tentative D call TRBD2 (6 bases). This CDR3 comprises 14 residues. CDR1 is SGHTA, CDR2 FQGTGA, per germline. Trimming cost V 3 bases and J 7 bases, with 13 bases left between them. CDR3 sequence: CASSFSGSSNEQFF. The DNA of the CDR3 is TGTGCCAGCAGCTTTAGCGGTAGTTCTAATGAGCAGTTCTTC.

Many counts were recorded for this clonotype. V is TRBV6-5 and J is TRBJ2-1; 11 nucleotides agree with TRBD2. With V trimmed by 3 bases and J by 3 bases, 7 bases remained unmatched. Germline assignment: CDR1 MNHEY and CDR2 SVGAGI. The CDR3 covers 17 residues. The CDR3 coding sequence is TGTGCCAGCAGTTATTCGCTAGCGGGGGGCCGCTACAATGAGCAGTTCTTC. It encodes CASSYSLAGGRYNEQFF.

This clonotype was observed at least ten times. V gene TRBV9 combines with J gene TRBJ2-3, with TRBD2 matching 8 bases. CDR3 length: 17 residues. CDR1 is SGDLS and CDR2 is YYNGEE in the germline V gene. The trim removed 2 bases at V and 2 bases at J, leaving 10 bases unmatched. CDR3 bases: TGTGCCAGCAGCGTTAGTCTTGCGGGGGGCGTCACAGATACGCAGTATTTT. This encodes CASSVSLAGGVTDTQYF.

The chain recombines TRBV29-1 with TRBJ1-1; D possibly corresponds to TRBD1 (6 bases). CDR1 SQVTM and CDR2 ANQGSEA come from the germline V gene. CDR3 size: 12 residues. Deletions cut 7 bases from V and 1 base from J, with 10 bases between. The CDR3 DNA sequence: TGCAGCGCCTTGACAGGGAACACTGAAGCTTTCTTT. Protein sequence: CSALTGNTEAFF. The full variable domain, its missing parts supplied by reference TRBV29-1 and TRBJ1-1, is SAVISQKPSRDICQRGTSLTIQCQVDSQVTMMFWYRQQPGQSLTLIATANQGSEATYESGFVIDKFPISRPNLTFSTLTVSNMSPEDSSIYLCSALTGNTEAFFGQGTRLTVV.

CDR3 loop: CATEGRTGAYGYTF. CDR3 bases: TGTGCCACAGAGGGCCGGACGGGCGCCTATGGCTACACCTTC. This chain links TRBV6-2 or TRBV6-3 with TRBJ1-2; D not resolved. Trimming shortened V by 10 bases and J by 4 bases, and 19 bases separated the two germline ends. The CDR3 runs 14 residues. Germline CDR1 is MNHEY and CDR2 is SVGEGT.

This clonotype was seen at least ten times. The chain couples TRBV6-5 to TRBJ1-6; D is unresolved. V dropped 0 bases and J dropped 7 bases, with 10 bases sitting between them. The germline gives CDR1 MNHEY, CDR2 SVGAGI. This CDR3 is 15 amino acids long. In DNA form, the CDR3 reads TGTGCCAGCAGTTACTCGAAGTTTGGCAATTCACCCCTCCACTTT. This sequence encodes CASSYSKFGNSPLHF.

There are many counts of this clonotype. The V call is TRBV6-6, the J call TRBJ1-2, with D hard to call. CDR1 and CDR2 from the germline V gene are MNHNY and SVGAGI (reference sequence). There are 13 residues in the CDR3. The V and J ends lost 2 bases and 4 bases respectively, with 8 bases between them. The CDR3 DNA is TGTGCCAGCAGTTACAGGCCCCTCTATGGCTACACCTTC. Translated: CASSYRPLYGYTF.

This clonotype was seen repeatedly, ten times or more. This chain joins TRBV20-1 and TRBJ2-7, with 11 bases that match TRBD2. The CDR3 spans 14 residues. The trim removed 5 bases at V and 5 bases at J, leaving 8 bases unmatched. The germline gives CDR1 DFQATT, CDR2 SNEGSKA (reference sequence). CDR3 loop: CSALATSGEHEQYF. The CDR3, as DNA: TGCAGTGCTCTGGCGACTAGCGGGGAGCACGAGCAGTACTTC.

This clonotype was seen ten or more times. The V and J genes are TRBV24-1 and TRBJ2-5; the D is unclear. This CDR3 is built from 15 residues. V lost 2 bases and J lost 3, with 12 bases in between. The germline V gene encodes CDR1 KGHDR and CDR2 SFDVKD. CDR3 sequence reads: CATSDSRALEETQYF. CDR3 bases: TGTGCCACCAGTGATTCTCGGGCCTTAGAAGAGACCCAGTACTTC.

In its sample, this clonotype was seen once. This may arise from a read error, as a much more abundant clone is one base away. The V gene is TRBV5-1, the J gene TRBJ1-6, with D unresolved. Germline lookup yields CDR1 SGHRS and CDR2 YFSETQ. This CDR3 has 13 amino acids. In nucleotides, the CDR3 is TGCGCCAGCGGCTTGGACCCCCAGTCACCCCTCCACTTT. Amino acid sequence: CASGLDPQSPLHF.

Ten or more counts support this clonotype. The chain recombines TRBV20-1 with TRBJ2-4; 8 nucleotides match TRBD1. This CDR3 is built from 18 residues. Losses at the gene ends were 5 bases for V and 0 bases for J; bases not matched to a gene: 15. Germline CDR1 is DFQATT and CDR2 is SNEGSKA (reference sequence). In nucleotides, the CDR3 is TGCAGTGCTCGGACCGGGACAGGAGCTTTTTTAGCCAAAAACATTCAGTACTTC. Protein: CSARTGTGAFLAKNIQYF.